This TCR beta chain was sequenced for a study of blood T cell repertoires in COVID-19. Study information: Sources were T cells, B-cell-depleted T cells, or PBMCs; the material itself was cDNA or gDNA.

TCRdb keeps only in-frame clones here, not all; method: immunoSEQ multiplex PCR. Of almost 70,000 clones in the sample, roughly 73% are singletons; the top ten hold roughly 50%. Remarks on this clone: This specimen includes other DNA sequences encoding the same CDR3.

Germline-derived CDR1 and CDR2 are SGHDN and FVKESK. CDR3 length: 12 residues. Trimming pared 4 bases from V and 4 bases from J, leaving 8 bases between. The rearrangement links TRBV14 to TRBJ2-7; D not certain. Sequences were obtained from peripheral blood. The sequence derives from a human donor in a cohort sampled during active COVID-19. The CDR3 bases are TGTGCCAGCAGCCCCCGAGGATACGAGCAGTACTTC. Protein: CASSPRGYEQYF. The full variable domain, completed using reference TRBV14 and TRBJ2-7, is EAGVTQFPSHSVIEKGQTVTLRCDPISGHDNLYWYRRVMGKEIKFLLHFVKESKQDESGMPNNRFLAERTGGTYSTLKVQPAELEDSGVYFCASSPRGYEQYFGPGTRLTVT.